What follows is one T cell receptor beta chain and its context. Its antigen is not identified. In the PCR, 60 Vbeta and 13 Jbeta primers were used. Clones were sequenced by immunoSEQ multiplex PCR, and TCRdb holds only the in-frame ones, with some missing. The data contain 100,000 to 150,000 clones, just under 80% of them singletons. The record originates from a study of cytomegalovirus exposure and HLA in healthy donors. Overall study findings and caveats: In a later analysis, DRB1 alleles had the most associated TCRs; HLA-C alleles the fewest. The study assumed roughly uniform donor sequencing depth for presence/absence analyses. Many donors carried some public TCRs, although rarity characterized most TCR sequences.

The origin of this receptor is a woman between 18 and 30 years old in good health and CMV-seronegative. Sequenced input: PBMCs.

This CDR3 is CASSQVDMGLAGGREQYF. CDR3 DNA sequence: TGCGCCAGCAGCCAAGTAGATATGGGACTAGCGGGAGGGCGCGAGCAGTACTTC. The chain combines TRBV4-1 with TRBJ2-7; 16 bases line up with TRBD2. The germline CDR1 and CDR2 sequences are MGHRA and YSYEKL. V dropped 1 base and J dropped 6; count of bases not matched to a gene: 9. This CDR3 is 18 amino acids long.